This passage covers 28 T cell receptor beta chains from one sample sequenced in a study of blood T cell repertoires in COVID-19. Only in-frame clones appear in the TCRdb table, and some are missing; sequencing was by immunoSEQ multiplex PCR. The table shows about 190,000 clones, with about nine tenths occurring only once. Sequencing was carried out using peripheral blood. The source is a woman under 40 with acute or convalescent COVID-19.

This clone was recorded a few times. The chain recombines TRBV21-1 with TRBJ2-1; the table's D gene call, TRBD1, was not cross checked with the DNA. TRBV21-1 is termed a pseudogene. The CDR3 runs to 16 residues. The CDR3 DNA follows: TGTGCCAGCAGTACGTACCGGGACATTTTCTACAATGAGCAGTTCTTC. It specifies CASSTYRDIFYNEQFF.

The rearrangement joins TRBV6-1 to TRBJ2-7, with 11 bases matching TRBD2. V shed 3 bases and J 4 bases; nucleotides not matched to a gene: 2. This CDR3 comprises 14 residues. CDR1 and CDR2 from the germline V gene are MNHNS and SASEGT. The CDR3 bases are TGTGCCAGCAGTGATACTAGCGGGAGTTACGAGCAGTACTTC. Its translation is CASSDTSGSYEQYF.

The rearrangement links TRBV5-4 to TRBJ2-1; 11 bases match TRBD2. V gave up 4 bases and J gave up 7 bases; unmatched junction bases: 7. From germline, CDR1 is SGHNT and CDR2 YYREEE (reference sequence). The length of the CDR3 is 15 residues. The DNA of the CDR3 is TGTGCCAGCAGCACGGGGACTAGCGGTGGGAATGAGCAGTTCTTC. Its translation: CASSTGTSGGNEQFF. Variable domain in full (rest from reference TRBV5-4 and TRBJ2-1): ETGVTQSPTHLIKTRGQQVTLRCSSQSGHNTVSWYQQALGQGPQFIFQYYREEENGRGNFPPRFSGLQFPNYSSELNVNALELDDSALYLCASSTGTSGGNEQFFGPGTRLTVL.

The rearrangement uses TRBV7-2 and TRBJ2-1; 11 positions agree with TRBD2. Germline trimming cut 4 bases from V and 5 bases from J; bases unmatched to any gene: 16. The V gene's germline CDR1 is SGHTA and CDR2 FQGNSA. The CDR3 extends over 19 amino acids. The CDR3 DNA reads as TGTGCCAGCAGCTCAAATAAACTAGCGGGAGTAAGTCGAGACAATGAGCAGTTCTTC. As protein: CASSSNKLAGVSRDNEQFF.

The V call is TRBV6-5, the J call TRBJ2-4, with a tentative D call TRBD2 (5 bases). CDR1 is MNHEY and CDR2 is SVGAGI in the germline V gene. Trimming pared 4 bases from V and 9 bases from J, leaving 19 bases between. The CDR3 sequence is 15 residues long. The CDR3 sequence is CASSLGTRPAGIQYF. Here the CDR3 DNA reads TGTGCCAGCAGTTTGGGTACGAGACCCGCGGGCATTCAGTACTTC.

This chain joins TRBV5-1 and TRBJ2-1, with D tentatively TRBD1 (6 bases). The CDR3 is 12 residues long. The V end was cut by 4 bases, the J end by 8 bases, with 10 bases between. The germline V gene encodes CDR1 SGHRS and CDR2 YFSETQ. CDR3 bases: TGCGCCAGCAGCCCCTCAGGGGATGAGCAGTTCTTC. This codes for CASSPSGDEQFF.

The rearrangement uses TRBV6-5 and TRBJ1-2; D is ambiguous. V was clipped by 6 bases and J by 1 base, with 12 bases between them. The CDR3 has 14 residues. The V gene's germline CDR1 is MNHEY and CDR2 SVGAGI. The CDR3 loop is CASSPAMDNYGYTF. DNA for the CDR3: TGTGCCAGCAGCCCAGCGATGGATAACTATGGCTACACCTTC.

The chain carries TRBV7-9 and TRBJ1-2; 7 nucleotides line up with TRBD1. The V segment lost 2 bases and the J segment 7 bases; nucleotides outside the gene matches: 7. Per germline, CDR1 SEHNR and CDR2 FQNEAQ (reference sequence). CDR3 length equals 14 residues. CDR3 nucleotide sequence: TGTGCCAGCAGCTTATATGCGGCAGGGGGTGGCTACACCTTC. Amino acid sequence: CASSLYAAGGGYTF.

The chain links TRBV28 to TRBJ2-4; TRBD2 might be the D (5 bases). Between the trimmed V and J ends, which lost 3 bases and 4 bases, there was a span of 7 bases. Germline V gene data show CDR1 as MDHEN and CDR2 as SYDVKM. This CDR3 is built from 13 residues. CDR3 sequence reads: CASSLGGKNIQYF. In nucleotides, the CDR3 is TGTGCCAGCAGTTTGGGCGGGAAAAACATTCAGTACTTC.

The chain uses TRBV6-5 and TRBJ2-7, with D possibly matching TRBD1 (6 bases). The CDR3 covers 15 residues. Germline V gene lookup returns CDR1 MNHEY and CDR2 SVGAGI. V lost 4 bases and J lost 1, with 14 bases in between. The CDR3 spells CASSSWTERSYEQYF. The CDR3, as DNA: TGTGCCAGCAGTTCGTGGACAGAGCGATCCTACGAGCAGTACTTC.

The chain joins TRBV24-1 to TRBJ2-1; D perhaps matches TRBD2 (6 bases). Trimming pared 4 bases from V and 0 bases from J, leaving 15 bases between. Germline V gene data show CDR1 as KGHDR and CDR2 as SFDVKD. This CDR3 has 17 amino acids. CDR3 region: CATSDPRGKNSYNEQFF. The CDR3 bases are TGTGCCACCAGTGACCCCCGGGGGAAAAACTCCTACAATGAGCAGTTCTTC.

This clone has just a few counts. The rearrangement uses TRBV6-1 and TRBJ1-6; 8 nucleotides line up with TRBD1. Germline V CDR1 and CDR2: MNHNS, SASEGT. This CDR3 is 16 amino acids long. Losses at the gene ends were 1 base for V and 10 bases for J; bases not matched to a gene: 9. The CDR3 nucleotides read TGTGCCAGCAGTGAAGTCGACGGACAGGGAGGGTCACCCCTCCACTTT. Protein product: CASSEVDGQGGSPLHF.

This rearrangement joins TRBV5-1 to TRBJ2-3, with TRBD2 as a possible D gene (5 bases). The germline V gene has CDR1 SGHRS and CDR2 YFSETQ. Trimming cost V 7 bases and J 0 bases, with 12 bases left between them. The CDR3 runs to 14 residues. CDR3: CASGNSASTDTQYF. The CDR3 DNA reads TGCGCCAGCGGCAATAGCGCGAGCACAGATACGCAGTATTTT.

This chain joins TRBV5-1 and TRBJ2-3; D remains unclear. Germline values: CDR1 SGHRS, CDR2 YFSETQ. The CDR3 is 13 amino acids. Trimming took off 3 bases at V and 4 bases at J, with 9 bases between the two ends. The CDR3 DNA is TGCGCCAGCAGCTCGACTGGAGCAGATACGCAGTATTTT. It specifies CASSSTGADTQYF.

The V gene is TRBV5-1, the J gene TRBJ2-1; TRBD2 matches 10 bases. Germline V gene data show CDR1 as SGHRS and CDR2 as YFSETQ. This CDR3 has 16 amino acids. Germline trimming cut 1 base from V and 1 base from J; bases unmatched to any gene: 2. CDR3 sequence: CASSLIAGGSYNEQFF. Written as DNA, the CDR3 is TGCGCCAGCAGCTTGATAGCGGGAGGTTCCTACAATGAGCAGTTCTTC. Combining the CDR3 with reference TRBV5-1 and TRBJ2-1 gives the whole variable domain KAGVTQTPRYLIKTRGQQVTLSCSPISGHRSVSWYQQTPGQGLQFLFEYFSETQRNKGNFPGRFSGRQFSNSRSEMNVSTLELGDSALYLCASSLIAGGSYNEQFFGPGTRLTVL.

The chain carries TRBV2 and TRBJ2-1, with a possible D match to TRBD2 (5 bases). Per germline, CDR1 SNHLY and CDR2 FYNNEI. Trimming cost V 8 bases and J 4 bases, with 6 bases left between them. The CDR3 covers 11 residues. The CDR3 spells CASEGYNEQFF. Here the CDR3 DNA reads TGTGCCAGCGAGGGTTACAATGAGCAGTTCTTC.

As concerns this clone: At one boundary the junction diverges from the germline segment, which might be a read error. Within the sample, other DNA sequences also encode this same CDR3. The rearrangement joins TRBV9 to TRBJ2-7; perhaps TRBD2 as D (5 bases). Per germline, CDR1 SGDLS and CDR2 YYNGEE. This CDR3 has 14 residues. The CDR3 coding sequence is TGTGCCAGCAGCGGGAGCGGTGCCTCCTATGAGCAGTACTTC. It codes for CASSGSGASYEQYF.

DNA for the CDR3: TGTGCCAGCAGTCCAGGGGGCGCGACACCCCTCCACTTT. It is translated as CASSPGGATPLHF. The V gene is TRBV27, the J gene TRBJ1-6; 8 bases match TRBD1. The germline gives CDR1 MNHEY, CDR2 SMNVEV (reference sequence). Losses at the gene ends were 5 bases for V and 11 bases for J; bases not matched to a gene: 5. This CDR3 is built from 13 residues.

This rearrangement joins TRBV6-5 to TRBJ2-7; TRBD1 is a possible D gene (5 bases). Germline lookup yields CDR1 MNHEY and CDR2 SVGAGI. Deletions cut 5 bases from V and 4 bases from J, with 9 bases between. CDR3 size: 12 residues. The CDR3 coding sequence is TGTGCCAGCAGTCAGGGTCAATACGAGCAGTACTTC. Its protein is CASSQGQYEQYF.

The chain has TRBV5-1 and TRBJ2-7; tentative D call: TRBD2 (6 bases). Trimming cost V 0 bases and J 0 bases, with 10 bases left between them. The CDR3 length is 15 residues. Germline V lookup: CDR1 SGHRS, CDR2 YFSETQ. The DNA for the CDR3 is TGCGCCAGCAGCTTGGACGCGGGGAGCTCCTACGAGCAGTACTTC. Translating it yields CASSLDAGSSYEQYF.

This clone was seen a handful of times. The genes are TRBV11-3 and TRBJ2-2; possible D gene TRBD2, 6 bases. Per germline, CDR1 SGHNT and CDR2 YENEEA. This CDR3 spans 16 amino acids. Trimming stripped 4 bases from V and 2 bases from J, with 14 bases between. This chain's CDR3 is CASSSHGTSNTGELFF. CDR3 bases: TGTGCCAGCAGCTCCCACGGGACTTCTAACACCGGGGAGCTGTTTTTT.

The rearrangement links TRBV5-4 to TRBJ2-1, with TRBD1 matching 7 bases. The CDR3 is 14 residues long. Germline V lookup: CDR1 SGHNT, CDR2 YYREEE (reference sequence). V lost 0 bases and J lost 7; bases outside the gene matches: 4. CDR3 nucleotides: TGTGCCAGCAGCTTGGCGGGACAGACTAATGAGCAGTTCTTC. Its protein is CASSLAGQTNEQFF.

The rearrangement joins TRBV30 to TRBJ2-7; D may be TRBD2 (6 bases). Trimming removed 2 bases from V and 8 bases from J, with 16 bases in between. The CDR3 has 13 residues. Germline CDR1 and CDR2: GTSNPN and SVGIG (reference sequence). The CDR3 region has the DNA TGTGCCTGGAGTAGAAACCGGGACTCTCAGCAGTACTTC. As protein: CAWSRNRDSQQYF. Combining the CDR3 with reference TRBV30 and TRBJ2-7 gives the whole variable domain SQTIHQWPATLVQPVGSPLSLECTVEGTSNPNLYWYRQAAGRGLQLLFYSVGIGQISSEVPQNLSASRPQDRQFILSSKKLLLSDSGFYLCAWSRNRDSQQYFGPGTRLTVT.

This sequence joins TRBV7-2 and TRBJ2-7; D remains unclear. The germline V gene encodes CDR1 SGHTA and CDR2 FQGNSA. This CDR3 is built from 11 residues. Trimming cost V 10 bases and J 0 bases, with 7 bases left between them. Here the CDR3 reads CATRSSYEQYF. The CDR3, as DNA: TGTGCCACCAGGAGCTCCTACGAGCAGTACTTC.

The count of this clone is one. The chain joins TRBV5-1 to TRBJ1-1; weak D call: TRBD1 (5 bases). V was trimmed by 2 bases and J by 1 base, leaving 6 bases between them. The CDR3 totals 13 residues. The germline CDR1 and CDR2 sequences are SGHRS and YFSETQ. CDR3 DNA: TGCGCCAGCAGCTTCAGGGAGAACACTGAAGCTTTCTTT. Translation gives CASSFRENTEAFF.

Worth noting for this clone: A read error may produce the germline difference seen at one junction end. V gene TRBV29-1 combines with J gene TRBJ2-1; 14 bases align to TRBD2. The CDR3 extends over 12 amino acids. From germline, CDR1 is SQVTM and CDR2 ANQGSEA. Here the CDR3 DNA reads TGCAGCGTAGCCGGGACTAGCGGGAGTCGCGTCTTC. Amino acids: CSVAGTSGSRVF.

The chain couples TRBV18 to TRBJ2-1; TRBD1 agrees at 9 bases. CDR1 is KGHSH and CDR2 is LQKENI in the germline V gene. This CDR3 spans 14 amino acids. J lost 13 bases, V lost 2 bases, and 9 bases had no gene match. CDR3 amino acids: CASSPTGDRVLQFF. For the CDR3, the DNA is TGTGCCAGCTCACCAACCGGGGACAGGGTGTTACAGTTCTTC.

This clone was observed a single time. The chain uses TRBV7-2 and TRBJ2-3; D is possibly TRBD1 (6 bases). V was clipped by 4 bases and J by 2 bases, with 10 bases between them. Germline V gene data show CDR1 as SGHTA and CDR2 as FQGNSA. The CDR3 totals 14 residues. CDR3 amino acids: CASSYGQFTDTQYF. CDR3 nucleotide sequence: TGTGCCAGCAGCTATGGACAGTTCACAGATACGCAGTATTTT.